Below, 10 T cell receptor beta chains from the same sample are listed, as sequenced in a study of cytomegalovirus exposure and HLA in healthy donors listed by TCRdb under 2017. Libraries were prepared through the immunoSEQ multiplex PCR assay. For the multiplex PCR, a mixture combining 60 forward primers for TCR Vbeta segments and 13 reverse primers for TCR Jbeta segments was used. The clones in this table, taken by TCRdb from immuneACCESS, are in-frame only. Not every clone is retained; where verified, under half of the shortfall comes from an unresolved V gene, and the cause of the rest is unknown. This sample holds about 130,000 clones; 65% to 80% were observed only once. Around 3.2% of the sample comes from the top ten. The sequenced sample was PBMCs. Receptor source: a man between 40 and 49 years old in good health and CMV-seronegative.

The chain is built from TRBV6-7 and TRBJ2-5; TRBD1 matches at 8 bases. TRBV6-7 is flagged as an ORF with uncertain function. The CDR3 totals 16 residues. With 2 bases clipped from V and 9 bases from J, the junction kept 14 bases outside the gene matches. CDR3 sequence (DNA): TGTGCCAGCAGTTACCCGGACGGGACAGGCCTGGGGGCCCAGTACTTC. Residues: CASSYPDGTGLGAQYF.

This clone was observed a handful of times. J is TRBJ2-1 and V is TRBV5-4; 9 bases map to TRBD1. The CDR3 has 14 amino acids. With 5 bases clipped from V and 7 bases from J, the junction kept 7 bases outside the gene matches. The germline CDR1 and CDR2 sequences are SGHNT and YYREEE (reference sequence). The CDR3 sequence is CASRAGTGKNEQFF. DNA of the CDR3: TGTGCCAGCAGAGCCGGGACAGGGAAGAATGAGCAGTTCTTC.

The rearrangement links TRBV19 to TRBJ1-1; TRBD1 matches at 9 bases. The CDR3 extends over 14 amino acids. Germline trimming cut 2 bases from V and 7 bases from J; bases unmatched to any gene: 5. CDR1 and CDR2 from the germline V gene are LNHDA and SQIVND (reference sequence). CDR3 DNA sequence: TGTGCCAGTAGTATACACGGGACAGGGCTTGAAGCTTTCTTT. Protein product: CASSIHGTGLEAFF.

The V call is TRBV5-1, the J call TRBJ1-5; D may be TRBD1 (5 bases). This CDR3 spans 14 amino acids. V was cut by 1 base and J by 7 bases, with 12 bases left in between. The V gene's germline CDR1 is SGHRS and CDR2 YFSETQ. The CDR3 region is CASSLFGGGQPQHF. The CDR3 nucleotides read TGCGCCAGCAGCTTGTTCGGGGGAGGGCAGCCCCAGCATTTT.

V gene TRBV9 combines with J gene TRBJ2-1; 7 bases are a match to TRBD1. V lost 3 bases to trimming and J lost 9 bases; unmatched junction nucleotides: 15. The CDR3 is 16 amino acids. Germline loops: CDR1 SGDLS, CDR2 YYNGEE. For the CDR3, the DNA is TGTGCCAGCAGCGCCTCCGGGACAGCGAAGGGGCCTGAGCAGTTCTTC. As protein: CASSASGTAKGPEQFF.

The V and J genes are TRBV27 and TRBJ2-7, with 8 bases lining up with TRBD1. The germline V gene has CDR1 MNHEY and CDR2 SMNVEV (reference sequence). This CDR3 is built from 15 residues. V was clipped by 4 bases and J by 4 bases; unmatched bases: 9. The CDR3 loop reads CASSWGTGDGYEQYF. The CDR3 DNA is TGTGCCAGCAGTTGGGGGACAGGCGACGGGTACGAGCAGTACTTC.

The rearrangement uses TRBV18 and TRBJ1-6, with a weak D call TRBD1 (5 bases). CDR1 and CDR2 from the germline V gene are KGHSH and LQKENI. V shed 6 bases and J shed 7 bases, with 13 bases lying between them. This CDR3 spans 14 amino acids. CDR3 DNA: TGTGCCAGCTCGCCTGACAGTGTCAATTCACCCCTCCACTTT. It codes for CASSPDSVNSPLHF.

This clone was seen just once. V gene TRBV6-1 combines with J gene TRBJ1-2; tentatively, D is TRBD1 (6 bases). The CDR3 is 13 residues long. Looked up from germline, CDR1 is MNHNS and CDR2 is SASEGT. V lost 7 bases to trimming and J lost 2 bases, with 11 bases between them. CDR3 in DNA: TGTGCCAGCACCCCACAGGGAAACTATGGCTACACCTTC. This encodes CASTPQGNYGYTF.

Within the sample, this clone is medium-sized. The chain links TRBV5-5 to TRBJ1-5; maybe TRBD1 (5 bases). The CDR3 is made up of 14 amino acids. Trimming took off 5 bases at V and 3 bases at J, with 12 bases between the two ends. The germline V gene has CDR1 SGHKS and CDR2 YYEKEE (reference sequence). The CDR3 nucleotides read TGTGCCAGCAGGAGGGACTGGGACAATCAGCCCCAGCATTTT. Translating it yields CASRRDWDNQPQHF.

The V and J genes are TRBV5-1 and TRBJ2-1, with D possibly being TRBD1 (6 bases). Trimming removed 4 bases from V and 7 bases from J, with 12 bases in between. CDR3 size: 13 residues. Germline V CDR1 and CDR2: SGHRS, YFSETQ. The CDR3 here is CASSPRTVNEQFF. The DNA for the CDR3 is TGCGCCAGCAGCCCACGGACAGTAAATGAGCAGTTCTTC.